Sequencing of this TCR beta chain was carried out in a study of Ad26.COV2.S vaccination and SARS-CoV-2 variants. Overall study: As a participant in COV1001, the donor was in the Ad26.COV2.S trial arm. Study observations and caveats: Spike-specific responses of CD8+ and CD4+ T cells were reported to display substantial breadth after vaccination. Vaccine and placebo groups showed comparable non-spike TCR breadth.

Documented treatment: around 19 received Ad26.COV2.S at low or high dose, single or two shots; 5 received placebo; per-sample allocation not given. Specimen acquisition occurred on day 63 following the initial vaccine or placebo injection. Sequencing was performed with immunoSEQ multiplex PCR; in TCRdb, only in-frame clones are kept and a portion is missing. The repertoire holds about 680,000 clones, approximately 88% seen once, with nearly 1.5% in the top ten. Worth noting for this clone: Its specificity is unknown.

The clonotype was recovered from a person between 18 and 60 years old who received the Ad26.COV2.S COVID-19 vaccine or a placebo. The starting material was peripheral blood, obtained in a trial of Ad26.COV2.S vaccine versus placebo.

Here the CDR3 reads CASSSIRGAIDEQYF. The CDR3, as DNA: TGTGCCAGCAGTTCCATCCGGGGGGCTATCGACGAGCAGTACTTC. The genes are TRBV6-6 and TRBJ2-7, with a possible D match to TRBD2 (7 bases). In germline, CDR1 is MNHNY, CDR2 SVGAGI (reference sequence). The CDR3 spans 15 residues. Trimming took off 4 bases at V and 5 bases at J, with 18 bases between the two ends.